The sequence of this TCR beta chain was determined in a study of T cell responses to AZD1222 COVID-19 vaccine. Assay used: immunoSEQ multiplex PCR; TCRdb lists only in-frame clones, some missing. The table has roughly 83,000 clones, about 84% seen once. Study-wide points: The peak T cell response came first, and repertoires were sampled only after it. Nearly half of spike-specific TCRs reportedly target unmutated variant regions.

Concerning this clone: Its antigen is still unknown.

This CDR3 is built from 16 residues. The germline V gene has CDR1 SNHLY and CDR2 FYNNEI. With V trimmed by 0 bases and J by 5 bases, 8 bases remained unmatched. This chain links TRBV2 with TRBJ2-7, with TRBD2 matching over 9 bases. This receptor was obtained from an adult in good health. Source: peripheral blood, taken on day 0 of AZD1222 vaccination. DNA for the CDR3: TGTGCCAGCAGTGAAGCGCGGGGGGGGTCCCGCGACGAGCAGTACTTC. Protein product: CASSEARGGSRDEQYF.